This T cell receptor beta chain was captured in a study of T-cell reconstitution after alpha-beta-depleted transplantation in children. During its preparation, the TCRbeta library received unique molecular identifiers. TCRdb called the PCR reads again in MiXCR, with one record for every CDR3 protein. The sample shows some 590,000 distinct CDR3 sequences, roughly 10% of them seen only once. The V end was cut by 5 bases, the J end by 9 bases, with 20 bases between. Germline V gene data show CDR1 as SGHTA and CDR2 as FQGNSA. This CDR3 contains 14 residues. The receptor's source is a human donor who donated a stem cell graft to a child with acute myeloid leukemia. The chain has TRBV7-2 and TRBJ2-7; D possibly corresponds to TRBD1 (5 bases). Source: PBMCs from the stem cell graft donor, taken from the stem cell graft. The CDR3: CASSALRGSRVQYF. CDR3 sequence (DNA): TGTGCCAGCAGCGCCCTTAGGGGTAGTCGCGTGCAGTACTTC.